These 4 T cell receptor beta chains were sequenced from one sample in a study of cytomegalovirus exposure and HLA in healthy donors. PCR primers comprised 60 Vbeta and 13 Jbeta primers. Profiled with immunoSEQ multiplex PCR; TCRdb holds only in-frame clones, not every one. The table shows about 180,000 clones, with around 80% occurring only once. Source material: PBMCs. All receptors come from a girl under 18 in good health and CMV-seropositive.

V is TRBV7-2 and J is TRBJ1-1, with 9 bases lining up with TRBD1. This CDR3 spans 16 amino acids. The V segment lost 3 bases and the J segment 3 bases; nucleotides outside the gene matches: 8. Germline-derived CDR1 and CDR2 are SGHTA and FQGNSA. CDR3 amino acids: CASSFLGQGFDTEAFF. CDR3 bases: TGTGCCAGCAGCTTCTTGGGACAGGGATTCGACACTGAAGCTTTCTTT.

The chain couples TRBV5-6 to TRBJ1-5; tentatively, D is TRBD1 (6 bases). The CDR3 is 17 residues long. The V and J ends lost 1 base and 6 bases respectively, with 20 bases between them. Germline values: CDR1 SGHDT, CDR2 YYEEEE. CDR3 residues: CASSLKGFRGGGQPQHF. In DNA, the CDR3 is TGTGCCAGCAGCTTGAAGGGTTTCAGGGGAGGGGGTCAGCCCCAGCATTTT.

The chain uses TRBV29-1 and TRBJ2-1, with D uncertain. V was pared by 6 bases and J by 6 bases, with 15 bases between. Germline CDR1 and CDR2: SQVTM and ANQGSEA. The CDR3 consists of 13 residues. The CDR3 sequence: CSVTASRVNEQFF. The CDR3, as DNA: TGCAGCGTCACGGCTAGTCGGGTCAATGAGCAGTTCTTC.

V usage is TRBV25-1 and J usage is TRBJ2-2; TRBD1 matches 8 bases. The CDR3 is 17 residues long. J lost 6 bases, V lost 5 bases, and 14 bases had no gene match. CDR1 MGHDK and CDR2 SYGVNS come from the germline V gene. CDR3 amino acids: CASSKTGALVYPGELFF. The CDR3 region has the DNA TGTGCCAGCAGTAAGACAGGGGCGCTGGTATATCCCGGGGAGCTGTTTTTT.